The clone carrying this T cell receptor (beta chain) was picked up one time. The sample originates from a study of blood T cell repertoires in COVID-19. Original analysis: Scientists estimated how many nucleated cells there were by amplifying reference gene primers. Profiling relied on immunoSEQ multiplex PCR, and the TCRdb table lists in-frame clones only, not all of them. V and J calls and clone size are given by that table; D and trimming were obtained from the DNA. This sample carries roughly 140,000 clones, 80% of them seen once, and the ten largest clones take under 0.75%. The CDR3 is made up of 14 amino acids. CDR1 is LGHNA, CDR2 YSLEER, per germline. The germline V and J ends were trimmed by 0 bases and 3 bases, with 6 bases remaining between them.

The clonotype was recovered from a man aged 55 to 70 with acute or convalescent COVID-19. The chain is built from TRBV4-3 and TRBJ1-5; D is unresolved. What was sequenced was peripheral blood. CDR3 in amino acids: CASSQDPVNQPQHF. CDR3 bases: TGCGCCAGCAGCCAAGACCCGGTCAATCAGCCCCAGCATTTT.